The TCR beta chain described here comes from a study of blood T cells in healthy people across ages. Turning to the study itself: Researchers report that template switching captured about one barcoded beta molecule per two T cells.

The CDR3 sequence is 13 residues long. CDR1 is SGHVS and CDR2 is FNYEAQ in the germline V gene. Trimming removed 7 bases from V and 3 bases from J, with 12 bases in between. Alongside a J-beta primer mix, a sample-barcoded 5' primer served in a second PCR lasting roughly 6 to 11 cycles. Each cDNA molecule carried a tag from a template-switch adaptor that contained 12 random nucleotides. TCRdb reprocessed the 5' RACE reads via MiXCR and lists one record per CDR3 protein. The sample has some 1,500,000 distinct CDR3 sequences, less than 45% seen once. Sequencing was done on a sample of blood. This TCR was recovered from a woman under 30 in good health. The chain uses TRBV7-6 and TRBJ1-2; no definite D call. Written as DNA, the CDR3 is TGTGCCAGCAAATCCTGGCAGGACTATGGCTACACCTTC. Protein sequence: CASKSWQDYGYTF.